The 15 T cell receptor beta chains below were found in one sample sequenced in a study of T cells in women clearing cervical HPV infection. Assay: immunoSEQ multiplex PCR; the TCRdb copy retains only in-frame clones and omits some. The sample features roughly 29,000 clones, with under 3.5% in its top ten. What was sequenced was blood buffy coat. These receptors were obtained from a woman between 18 and 69 years old with a cervical HPV16 infection that either progressed to CIN3+ or cleared (not recorded which).

In regard to this clone: The sequence runs out 3 residues before the end of the CDR3; the remainder is reconstructed from the germline J gene. The chain employs TRBV7-2 and TRBJ2-5, with 8 bases fitting TRBD2. With V trimmed by 5 bases and J by 2 bases, 7 bases remained unmatched. The CDR3 spans 15 residues. The germline V gene has CDR1 SGHTA and CDR2 FQGNSA. CDR3 sequence reads: CASSLSGGFQETQYF. The part of the CDR3 DNA that was read is TGTGCCAGCAGCCTCAGCGGGGGCTTTCAAGAGACC.

Concerning this clone: The CDR3 end is not reached by the read, which stops 3 residues before it; the germline J gene fills it in. V is TRBV7-8 and J is TRBJ1-4; tentative D call: TRBD1 (6 bases). CDR3 size: 17 residues. Germline CDR1 SGHVS, CDR2 FQNEAQ. Trimming stripped 5 bases from V and 0 bases from J, with 16 bases between. Partial CDR3 DNA: TGTGCCAGCAGCCCCAGGAGGGGGTCTGCAACTAATGAAAAA. Its protein product is CASSPRRGSATNEK. The complete CDR3 sequence is CASSPRRGSATNEKLFF.

About this clone itself: The read falls 3 residues short of the CDR3 end, and the missing part is taken from the germline J gene. The chain is built from TRBV4-1 and TRBJ2-5, with D perhaps matching TRBD1 (6 bases). V lost 5 bases, J lost 3 bases, and 13 bases lay in between. Germline loops: CDR1 MGHRA, CDR2 YSYEKL. This CDR3 has 14 residues. CDR3 protein: CASSFRDKEETQYF. The covered CDR3 bases are TGCGCCAGCAGCTTTCGGGACAAAGAAGAGACC.

About this clone: The sequence runs out 3 residues before the end of the CDR3; the remainder is reconstructed from the germline J gene. V gene TRBV5-1 combines with J gene TRBJ1-2; a weak D match, TRBD1 (6 bases). The CDR3 has 14 amino acids. Germline values: CDR1 SGHRS, CDR2 YFSETQ. Trimming took 0 bases from V and 7 from J, leaving 13 bases between them. CDR3: CASSLGQERSGYTF. The CDR3 bases that were read are TGCGCCAGCAGCTTGGGACAGGAAAGGTCTGGC.

Remarks on this clone: With the read ending 3 residues before the CDR3 end, the germline J gene is used to fill in that end. This rearrangement joins TRBV19 to TRBJ2-7; TRBD2 matches at 10 bases. This CDR3 region has 14 residues. The V gene end was trimmed by 3 bases and the J gene end by 3 bases; junction bases not matched to a gene: 2. Germline V gives CDR1 LNHDA, CDR2 SQIVND (reference sequence). CDR3 in amino acids: CASSIQRGGYEQYF. Partial CDR3 DNA: TGTGCCAGTAGTATTCAGCGGGGGGGCTACGAG.

In regard to this clone: The CDR3 goes on 3 residues after the read ends, and that part is filled in from the germline J gene. This chain uses TRBV7-9 with TRBJ1-1; 8 positions agree with TRBD1. The CDR3 spans 14 residues. After removal of 6 bases from V and 1 base from J, the junction contained 4 bases not matched to a gene. CDR1 and CDR2 from the germline V gene are SEHNR and FQNEAQ (reference sequence). This chain's CDR3 is CASSVQGANTEAFF. CDR3 bases read: TGTGCCAGCAGTGTCCAGGGGGCGAACACTGAA.

Turning to this clone: From the germline J gene comes the end of the CDR3, since the read stops 3 residues before it. J is TRBJ1-5 and V is TRBV6-4; D not resolved. The CDR3 runs 13 residues. Germline V CDR1 and CDR2: MRHNA, SNTAGT. V lost 2 bases to trimming and J lost 6 bases, with 8 bases between them. The CDR3 sequence is CASSDELGQPQHF. The sequenced part of the CDR3 DNA is TGTGCCAGCAGTGACGAACTCGGTCAGCCC.

Note on this clone: Read sequence stops 3 residues before the CDR3 end, and the germline J gene provides the missing end. The sample contains more than one DNA sequence encoding this CDR3. The V and J genes are TRBV20-1 and TRBJ2-5; 7 bases agree with TRBD2. The CDR3 has 14 residues. CDR1 is DFQATT, CDR2 SNEGSKA, per germline (reference sequence). Germline trimming cut 0 bases from V and 5 bases from J; bases unmatched to any gene: 6. Here the CDR3 reads CSARDPPGGETQYF. CDR3 DNA (partial): TGCAGTGCTAGAGATCCCCCCGGGGGGGAGACC.

With regard to this clone: The DNA ends 3 residues before the CDR3 does, and the rest of the CDR3 is filled in from the germline J gene. The V call is TRBV2, the J call TRBJ2-5, with TRBD2 matching over 10 bases. The CDR3 spans 15 residues. Trimming at V came to 4 bases and at J to 4 bases, leaving 6 bases not matched to a gene. Germline values: CDR1 SNHLY, CDR2 FYNNEI. The CDR3: CASSALAGARETQYF. CDR3 DNA (partial): TGTGCCAGCAGTGCCCTAGCGGGGGCGCGAGAGACC.

To note about this clone: The read stops 3 residues short of the end of the CDR3; the missing end is completed from the germline J gene. V usage is TRBV19 and J usage is TRBJ2-2, with D unresolved. The CDR3 runs 14 residues. CDR1 and CDR2 (germline): LNHDA, SQIVND (reference sequence). V dropped 5 bases and J dropped 3 bases, with 10 bases sitting between them. The CDR3 reads CASSEGVDTGELFF. The covered CDR3 bases are TGTGCCAGTAGTGAAGGTGTGGACACCGGGGAG.

CDR3 DNA (partial): TGTGCCTGGAGTTCTAACAGGGGTGGAATAGAGACC. Translation: CAWSSNRGGIET. The complete CDR3 protein is CAWSSNRGGIETQYF. The rearrangement uses TRBV30 and TRBJ2-5; 7 bases line up with TRBD1. With the read ending 3 residues before the CDR3 end, the germline J gene is used to fill in that end. CDR3 length equals 15 residues. Per the germline V gene, CDR1 is GTSNPN and CDR2 is SVGIG (reference sequence). V was pared by 2 bases and J by 4 bases, with 10 bases of the junction left unmatched. The full variable domain, completed using reference TRBV30 and TRBJ2-5, is SQTIHQWPATLVQPVGSPLSLECTVEGTSNPNLYWYRQAAGRGLQLLFYSVGIGQISSEVPQNLSASRPQDRQFILSSKKLLLSDSGFYLCAWSSNRGGIETQYFGPGTRLLVL.

Details on this clone: The read ends 3 residues shy of where the CDR3 ends; the end is completed using the germline J gene. The V and J genes are TRBV20-1 and TRBJ2-7, with 7 bases lining up with TRBD2. Germline trimming cut 5 bases from V and 5 bases from J; bases unmatched to any gene: 15. The CDR3 runs to 15 residues. CDR1 is DFQATT and CDR2 is SNEGSKA in the germline V gene (reference sequence). CDR3 amino acids: CSAGRAGRASHEQYF. CDR3 DNA (partial): TGCAGTGCTGGGAGAGCGGGGAGGGCCAGTCACGAG.

On this clone: The DNA ends 3 residues before the CDR3 does, and the rest of the CDR3 is filled in from the germline J gene. The genes are TRBV29-1 and TRBJ2-3; 8 bases are a match to TRBD1. The germline gives CDR1 SQVTM, CDR2 ANQGSEA. V lost 3 bases and J lost 2; bases outside the gene matches: 7. CDR3 length: 15 residues. CDR3 bases read: TGCAGCGTTGACCGACGACAGGGGTCCACAGATACG. The encoded protein is CSVDRRQGSTDT. Given in full, the CDR3 is CSVDRRQGSTDTQYF.

Points on this clone: The CDR3 goes on 3 residues after the read ends, and that part is filled in from the germline J gene. The chain carries TRBV20-1 and TRBJ2-5, with 12 bases that match TRBD2. After removal of 1 base from V and 1 base from J, the junction contained 4 bases not matched to a gene. The CDR3 has 16 residues. Germline values: CDR1 DFQATT, CDR2 SNEGSKA (reference sequence). Incomplete CDR3 DNA: TGCAGTGCTAGAGGGGGGACTAGCGGGTTCCAAGAGACC. It is translated as CSARGGTSGFQET. The complete CDR3 protein is CSARGGTSGFQETQYF.

For this clone: Sequencing ends 3 residues short of the CDR3 end; the germline J gene provides the rest. The chain couples TRBV20-1 to TRBJ2-3; the match to TRBD2 covers 7 bases. In germline, CDR1 is DFQATT, CDR2 SNEGSKA (reference sequence). This CDR3 has 15 residues. Losses at the gene ends were 6 bases for V and 4 bases for J; bases not matched to a gene: 13. The CDR3 protein is CSASLEGGSADTQYF. The CDR3 DNA, read in part, is TGCAGTGCATCCCTAGAGGGCGGGAGTGCAGATACG.